These T cell receptor beta chains were read from a single sample in a study of Graves' ophthalmopathy and Graves' hyperthyroidism. TCRdb used MiXCR to reprocess the multiplex PCR reads, holding one entry per CDR3 protein. The sample records hundreds of thousands of distinct CDR3 sequences, around 21% being singletons. Sequences were obtained from peripheral blood. The origin of the receptors is a woman aged 18-29 years with stable Graves' hyperthyroidism. CDR3s include the opening cysteine and the closing phenylalanine or tryptophan. A D gene is named only where the DNA matches it firmly. Rows give clone size only sometimes, using once, few, many, or a class for an expanded clone.

clone_size j_call v_call d_call cdr3_nt cdr3_aa
few TRBJ2-7 TRBV3-1 - TGTGCCAGCAGTCAGGGACGGACCTCCTACGAGCAGTACTTC CASSQGRTSYEQYF
- TRBJ1-1 TRBV28 - TGTGCCAGCAAGGATCCGGGATTGAACACTGAAGCTTTCTTT CASKDPGLNTEAFF
many TRBJ2-5 TRBV7-2 TRBD2 TGTGCCAGCAGCCAGGGACTAGCGGGAACCCGCAAGGAGACCCAGTACTTC CASSQGLAGTRKETQYF
many TRBJ1-6 TRBV28 - TGTGCCAGCAGCTTGGGAGGGCATTCACCCCTCCACTTT CASSLGGHSPLHF
many TRBJ2-7 TRBV27 - TGTGCCAGCAGTTTTAAGGGGGAGAGCTCCTACGAGCAGTACTTC CASSFKGESSYEQYF
many TRBJ2-2 TRBV19 - TGTGCCAGTAGTATAGAAAGGACTATGGTGTGGAGAGGTTCGGGCACCGGGGAGCTGTTTTTT CASSIERTMVWRGSGTGELFF
many TRBJ1-2 TRBV13 TRBD1 TGTGCCAGCAGCTTAGGACCGGGACAGGGGATGGATGGCTACACCTTC CASSLGPGQGMDGYTF
few TRBJ2-7 TRBV24-1 TRBD1 TGTGCCACCGGAGACTCGAGACAGGGGTACGAGCAGTACTTC CATGDSRQGYEQYF
many TRBJ1-1 TRBV19 TRBD1 TGTGCCAGTAGTCCTAGGACAGGGCCGAGTGAAGCTTTCTTT CASSPRTGPSEAFF
- TRBJ1-2 TRBV29-1 - TGCAGCGTTGCATTGGGAGGGGCGGACTATGGCTACACCTTC CSVALGGADYGYTF
many TRBJ2-7 TRBV20-1 - TGCAGTGCCATTGGAGGGAGAGGGAACTACGAGCAGTACTTC CSAIGGRGNYEQYF
many TRBJ1-2 TRBV19 TRBD1 TGTGCCAGTAGCCCCCTGGCCAGGGGGCCCCGGGAGCGAGGCTACACCTTC CASSPLARGPRERGYTF
few TRBJ2-5 TRBV2 - TGTGCCAGCAGTGCATACAGGGATGTCGAAGAGACCCAGTACTTC CASSAYRDVEETQYF
many TRBJ2-7 TRBV6-2/TRBV6-3 TRBD2 TGTGCCAGCGGGGCAGGACTAGCGCTATACTACGAGCAGTACTTC CASGAGLALYYEQYF
many TRBJ1-2 TRBV7-9 - TGTGCCAGCAGCAACGGAGGGGCGGACTATGGCTACACCTTC CASSNGGADYGYTF
many TRBJ2-3 TRBV27 - TGTGCCAGCAGTAGACGCTCGACAGGGACTAGCACAGATACGCAGTATTTT CASSRRSTGTSTDTQYF
- TRBJ2-5 TRBV30 - TGTGCCTGGAGTAAAACGGGACTTCAGGAGACCCAGTACTTC CAWSKTGLQETQYF
many TRBJ2-4 TRBV7-9 TRBD1 TGTGCCAGCAGCTTGTGGCCGGGACAGGGTTTTGAGAACATTCAGTACTTC CASSLWPGQGFENIQYF
many TRBJ2-7 TRBV11-2 - TGTGCCAGCAGCTTAGACCGGGGTTTTGCCTCCTACGAGCAGTACTTC CASSLDRGFASYEQYF
many TRBJ2-5 TRBV12-3/TRBV12-4 TRBD1 TGTGCCAGCAGTCCCGGACGACAGGGTGCTGGGGAGACCCAGTACTTC CASSPGRQGAGETQYF
many TRBJ1-1 TRBV11-2 TRBD1 TGTGCCAGCAGCCGTGGACAGGGGATGCTCTTGAACACTGAAGCTTTCTTT CASSRGQGMLLNTEAFF
many TRBJ2-2 TRBV19 TRBD2 TGTGCCAGTAGGGCGACAGTAGCGGGAAACACCGGGGAGCTGTTTTTT CASRATVAGNTGELFF
few TRBJ2-5 TRBV4-1 TRBD2 TGCGCCAGCAGCCAAGTCAGCGGGGGGCGGGAGACCCAGTACTTC CASSQVSGGRETQYF
many TRBJ2-5 TRBV6-2/TRBV6-3 TRBD1 TGTGCCAGCAGCGTTACCCTTGGGACAGGCCAAGAGACCCAGTACTTC CASSVTLGTGQETQYF
many TRBJ2-7 TRBV11-2 TRBD2 TGTGCCAGCAGCTTACTTAGCGGGAGTTTTTACGAGCAGTACTTC CASSLLSGSFYEQYF
many TRBJ1-1 TRBV11-2 - TGTGCCAGCAGCAGGGGCCTGGGAGCTTTCTTT CASSRGLGAFF
- TRBJ1-2 TRBV12-3/TRBV12-4 TRBD1 TGTGCCAGCAGTCGGACAGGGCATAACGGCTACACCTTC CASSRTGHNGYTF
many TRBJ2-2 TRBV6-1 TRBD2 TGTGCCAGCAGTGAAAAGAGCGGGGCTTACACCGGGGAGCTGTTTTTT CASSEKSGAYTGELFF
many TRBJ2-7 TRBV29-1 - TGCAGCGTAACCTTAACGGGCTCCTACGAGCAGTACTTC CSVTLTGSYEQYF
many TRBJ2-7 TRBV7-2 - TGTGCCAGCAGACCCACGGCCGACAGCTCCTACGAGCAGTACTTC CASRPTADSSYEQYF
- TRBJ2-7 TRBV6-5 TRBD2 TGTGCCAGCAGTTACTCGAGTAAGACTAGCGGATACTACGAGCAGTACTTC CASSYSSKTSGYYEQYF
many TRBJ2-5 TRBV12-3/TRBV12-4 - TGTGCCAGCAGTTTCCGTGACGCTGAGACCCAGTACTTC CASSFRDAETQYF
many TRBJ1-2 TRBV29-1 TRBD1 TGCAGCGTTGATGCGGACAGGGGGCGGTCTAGGGGCTACACCTTC CSVDADRGRSRGYTF
many TRBJ2-7 TRBV12-3/TRBV12-4 - TGTGCCAGCAGTTTAGCGCTGGGGGACGAGCAGTACTTC CASSLALGDEQYF